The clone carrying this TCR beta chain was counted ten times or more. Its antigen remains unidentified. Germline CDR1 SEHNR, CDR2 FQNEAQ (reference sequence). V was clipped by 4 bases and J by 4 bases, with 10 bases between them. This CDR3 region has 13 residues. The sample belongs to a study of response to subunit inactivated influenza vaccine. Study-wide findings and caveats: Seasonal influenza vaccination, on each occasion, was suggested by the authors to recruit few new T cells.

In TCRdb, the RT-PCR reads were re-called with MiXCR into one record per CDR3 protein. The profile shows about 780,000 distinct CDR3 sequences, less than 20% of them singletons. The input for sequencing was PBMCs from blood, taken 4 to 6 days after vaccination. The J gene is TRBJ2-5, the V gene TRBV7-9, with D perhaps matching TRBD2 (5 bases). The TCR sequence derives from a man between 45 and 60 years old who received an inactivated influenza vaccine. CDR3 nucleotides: TGTGCCAGCAGCTCCGGACTCGGAGAGACCCAGTACTTC. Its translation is CASSSGLGETQYF.